This entry lists 30 T cell receptor beta chains sequenced from one sample in a study of CD8 T cells in Susac syndrome. Reverse transcription of roughly 0.5 to 1 ug RNA used random hexamers. TCRdb independently ran MiXCR on the immunoSEQ multiplex PCR reads; one entry per CDR3 protein. The table has about 300,000 distinct CDR3 sequences, about 91% seen once. The sample consisted of CD8+ T cells from PBMCs. These receptors were taken from a human donor with multiple sclerosis.

This sequence joins TRBV6-5 and TRBJ2-1; TRBD2 matches 9 bases. The CDR3 covers 15 residues. Unmatched junction bases numbered 1, after V lost 0 bases and J lost 4 bases. Germline assignment: CDR1 MNHEY and CDR2 SVGAGI. The CDR3 coding sequence is TGTGCCAGCAGTTACTCTGCGGGAGGGTACAATGAGCAGTTCTTC. Protein product: CASSYSAGGYNEQFF.

This clonotype was observed a handful of times. The chain has TRBV27 and TRBJ2-6; D remains ambiguous. The CDR3 contains 16 residues. With 1 base removed from V and 3 bases from J, the gap between germline ends came to 10 bases. Germline V lookup: CDR1 MNHEY, CDR2 SMNVEV (reference sequence). This chain's CDR3 is CASSLLGVGGANVLTF. CDR3 DNA sequence: TGTGCCAGCAGTTTATTAGGTGTTGGTGGGGCCAACGTCCTGACTTTC. The variable domain in full, completed from reference TRBV27 and TRBJ2-6, reads EAQVTQNPRYLITVTGKKLTVTCSQNMNHEYMSWYRQDPGLGLRQIYYSMNVEVTDKGDVPEGYKVSRKEKRNFPLILESPSPNQTSLYFCASSLLGVGGANVLTFGAGSRLTVL.

This chain uses TRBV30 with TRBJ1-2, with D unresolved. V dropped 5 bases and J dropped 8 bases, with 9 bases sitting between them. The length of the CDR3 is 10 residues. Germline lookup yields CDR1 GTSNPN and CDR2 SVGIG (reference sequence). This CDR3 is CAWYAGGYTF. The CDR3 DNA follows: TGTGCCTGGTATGCGGGCGGCTACACCTTC.

J is TRBJ1-2 and V is TRBV6-5; weak D call: TRBD1 (5 bases). The germline V and J ends were trimmed by 0 bases and 7 bases, with 12 bases remaining between them. Germline-derived CDR1 and CDR2 are MNHEY and SVGAGI. The CDR3 runs 14 residues. The CDR3 loop is CASSYSEGLSGYTF. CDR3 DNA: TGTGCCAGCAGTTACTCGGAGGGGTTGAGTGGCTACACCTTC.

This clonotype has just one count. This chain links TRBV27 with TRBJ2-3, with D uncertain. The CDR3 length is 15 residues. Looked up from germline, CDR1 is MNHEY and CDR2 is SMNVEV (reference sequence). With 1 base removed from V and 4 bases from J, the gap between germline ends came to 12 bases. CDR3 bases: TGTGCCAGCAGTTTATGGGCCACGAGCGCAGATACGCAGTATTTT. Its translation is CASSLWATSADTQYF.

This sequence joins TRBV2 and TRBJ2-1, with a possible D match to TRBD1 (5 bases). V gave up 8 bases and J gave up 8 bases, with 16 bases separating them. The CDR3 extends over 13 amino acids. Looked up from germline, CDR1 is SNHLY and CDR2 is FYNNEI. The CDR3 coding sequence is TGTGCCAGCGACCCTACAGGAATCGATGAGCAGTTCTTC. Protein: CASDPTGIDEQFF.

The chain links TRBV12-3 or TRBV12-4 to TRBJ1-5; TRBD1 is a possible D gene (5 bases). The CDR3 consists of 14 residues. Trimming shortened V by 4 bases and J by 5 bases, and 12 bases separated the two germline ends. Written as DNA, the CDR3 is TGTGCCAGCAGTTGGGACTCCTCAGATCAGCCCCAGCATTTT. Its translation: CASSWDSSDQPQHF.

The chain is built from TRBV30 and TRBJ1-2; 8 bases align to TRBD1. The CDR3 is made up of 14 amino acids. The germline V gene has CDR1 GTSNPN and CDR2 SVGIG (reference sequence). V was clipped by 8 bases and J by 5 bases; unmatched bases: 13. Written as DNA, the CDR3 is TGTGCCGCCTCTCTCCTTAACAGGGGGTATGGCTACACCTTC. Amino acid sequence: CAASLLNRGYGYTF.

The genes are TRBV30 and TRBJ1-2; maybe TRBD1 (5 bases). The ends were cut back, 7 bases at V and 6 bases at J, with 12 bases in the middle. This CDR3 has 11 residues. CDR1 is GTSNPN and CDR2 is SVGIG in the germline V gene (reference sequence). The DNA for the CDR3 is TGTGCCTTGAACGGGGGACATGGCTACACCTTC. Its translation: CALNGGHGYTF.

The rearrangement uses TRBV12-3 or TRBV12-4 and TRBJ2-3; D may be TRBD1 (5 bases). The CDR3 has 14 amino acids. Between the trimmed V and J ends, which lost 2 bases and 0 bases, there was a span of 6 bases. The CDR3 coding sequence is TGTGCCAGCAGTTTATGGACAAGCACAGATACGCAGTATTTT. Translation gives CASSLWTSTDTQYF.

This clonotype came up a few times. In nucleotides, the CDR3 is TGTGCCAGCAGCTTAGCGGGAGGGCCGACAGATACGCAGTATTTT. It yields the protein CASSLAGGPTDTQYF. The V call is TRBV11-1, the J call TRBJ2-3; 7 bases align to TRBD2. CDR3 length: 15 amino acids. Losses at the gene ends were 0 bases for V and 3 bases for J; bases not matched to a gene: 3. CDR1 and CDR2 from the germline V gene are SGHAT and FQDESV (reference sequence).

This chain connects TRBV29-1 to TRBJ2-2; TRBD1 matches at 10 bases. The germline gives CDR1 SQVTM, CDR2 ANQGSEA. Trimming at V came to 6 bases and at J to 7 bases, leaving 14 bases not matched to a gene. The CDR3 spans 16 residues. The CDR3 loop is CSVAAPGQGFDGELFF. The CDR3 DNA follows: TGCAGCGTAGCCGCACCGGGACAGGGGTTTGACGGGGAGCTGTTTTTT.

V and J are TRBV7-9 and TRBJ2-5; possible D gene TRBD1, 5 bases. CDR3 length: 15 residues. Between the trimmed V and J ends, which lost 5 bases and 3 bases, there was a span of 16 bases. Germline assignment: CDR1 SEHNR and CDR2 FQNEAQ (reference sequence). The CDR3 loop is CASSQGHSTEETQYF. The DNA for the CDR3 is TGTGCCAGCAGCCAAGGACATAGCACAGAAGAGACCCAGTACTTC.

V is TRBV19 and J is TRBJ1-5, with 7 bases matching TRBD1. J gave up 2 bases and V 0 bases, and 4 bases lay outside the gene matches. The CDR3 has 16 amino acids. Germline CDR1 LNHDA, CDR2 SQIVND (reference sequence). The CDR3 loop reads CASSIDTGEGNQPQHF. The CDR3 nucleotides read TGTGCCAGTAGTATAGATACAGGGGAGGGCAATCAGCCCCAGCATTTT.

The chain joins TRBV4-3 to TRBJ2-5; 7 bases match TRBD1. The ends lost 3 bases at V and 7 bases at J; junction bases unmatched: 5. Germline V gene data show CDR1 as LGHNA and CDR2 as YSLEER. CDR3 size: 13 residues. CDR3 DNA sequence: TGCGCCAGCAGCCAGATACCAGGGGGGACCCAGTACTTC. Translated: CASSQIPGGTQYF.

This rearrangement joins TRBV20-1 to TRBJ1-1; no firm D call. V lost 6 bases and J 4 bases, leaving 15 bases between the germline ends. CDR3 length: 13 residues. CDR1 and CDR2 (germline): DFQATT, SNEGSKA (reference sequence). CDR3 residues: CSARSAELTEAFF. DNA for the CDR3: TGCAGTGCCCGCTCAGCGGAGCTCACTGAAGCTTTCTTT.

This clonotype was counted a single time. The rearrangement uses TRBV11-2 and TRBJ2-1, with 12 bases that match TRBD2. CDR1 SGHAT and CDR2 FQNNGV come from the germline V gene. The CDR3 consists of 16 residues. J lost 5 bases, V lost 4 bases, and 6 bases had no gene match. The CDR3 loop is CASSSPSGRADNEQFF. For the CDR3, the DNA is TGTGCCAGCAGCTCCCCTAGCGGGAGGGCCGACAATGAGCAGTTCTTC.

The rearrangement joins TRBV7-9 to TRBJ2-2, with no clear D. The CDR3 spans 14 residues. With 4 bases removed from V and 2 bases from J, the gap between germline ends came to 8 bases. Germline V gene data show CDR1 as SEHNR and CDR2 as FQNEAQ (reference sequence). Here the CDR3 reads CASSWAINTGELFF. In nucleotides, the CDR3 is TGTGCCAGCAGCTGGGCCATTAACACCGGGGAGCTGTTTTTT.

The V gene is TRBV28, the J gene TRBJ2-3; 7 bases map to TRBD2. V shed 3 bases, J shed 2 bases, and the junction held 8 bases outside the gene matches. There are 16 residues in the CDR3. Per the germline V gene, CDR1 is MDHEN and CDR2 is SYDVKM. CDR3 in amino acids: CASSFVLAENTDTQYF. The DNA of the CDR3 is TGTGCCAGCAGTTTCGTGCTAGCGGAGAACACAGATACGCAGTATTTT.

J is TRBJ1-1 and V is TRBV5-6; D gene unclear. With 0 bases removed from V and 4 bases from J, the gap between germline ends came to 7 bases. Per germline, CDR1 SGHDT and CDR2 YYEEEE. This CDR3 is built from 13 residues. The CDR3 bases are TGTGCCAGCAGCTTGGCGGCGGGCACTGAAGCTTTCTTT. Amino acid sequence: CASSLAAGTEAFF.

J is TRBJ2-1 and V is TRBV29-1; 8 bases map to TRBD2. V shed 6 bases, J shed 10 bases, and the junction held 8 bases outside the gene matches. Germline CDR1 and CDR2: SQVTM and ANQGSEA. CDR3 size: 12 residues. The CDR3: CSVMDGGGEQFF. The CDR3 DNA is TGCAGCGTCATGGACGGGGGGGGCGAGCAGTTCTTC.

The CDR3 nucleotides are TGTGCCAGCAGCGTAGGGGGAGGGGTGTATGACACTGAAGCTTTCTTT. Translation gives CASSVGGGVYDTEAFF. The chain carries TRBV9 and TRBJ1-1; tentative D call: TRBD1 (5 bases). The CDR3 runs 16 residues. Looked up from germline, CDR1 is SGDLS and CDR2 is YYNGEE. Trimming took off 0 bases at V and 3 bases at J, with 15 bases between the two ends. Filled out from reference TRBV9 and TRBJ1-1, the complete variable domain reads DSGVTQTPKHLITATGQRVTLRCSPRSGDLSVYWYQQSLDQGLQFLIQYYNGEERAKGNILERFSAQQFPDLHSELNLSSLELGDSALYFCASSVGGGVYDTEAFFGQGTRLTVV.

This sequence joins TRBV20-1 and TRBJ2-1; D assignment may be TRBD1 or TRBD2 (5 bases each). Germline lookup yields CDR1 DFQATT and CDR2 SNEGSKA (reference sequence). The CDR3 length is 14 residues. The germline V and J ends were trimmed by 1 base and 5 bases, with 12 bases remaining between them. Here the CDR3 DNA reads TGCAGTGCTAGAGGGAGGACACTCAACAATGAGCAGTTCTTC. Protein product: CSARGRTLNNEQFF.

This clonotype appeared a single time. The rearrangement links TRBV29-1 to TRBJ2-1; perhaps TRBD2 as D (5 bases). Per the germline V gene, CDR1 is SQVTM and CDR2 is ANQGSEA. The CDR3 runs to 13 residues. The V end lost 3 bases, the J end lost 5 bases, and 11 bases lay between the germline ends. CDR3 in amino acids: CSVDRTGDNEQFF. The CDR3 nucleotides read TGCAGCGTTGACCGGACTGGAGACAATGAGCAGTTCTTC.

This sequence joins TRBV4-3 and TRBJ1-4, with 10 bases identical to TRBD1. J gave up 4 bases and V 1 base, and 9 bases lay outside the gene matches. This CDR3 is 18 amino acids long. Germline V gene data show CDR1 as LGHNA and CDR2 as YSLEER. DNA of the CDR3: TGCGCCAGCAGCCAAGGCCCAGTTAGGACAGGGGGTAATGAAAAACTGTTTTTT. It encodes CASSQGPVRTGGNEKLFF.

The chain is built from TRBV3-1 and TRBJ2-7; weak D call: TRBD1 (6 bases). This CDR3 region has 16 residues. CDR1 LGHDT and CDR2 YNNKEL come from the germline V gene (reference sequence). Trimming stripped 1 base from V and 5 bases from J, with 18 bases between. CDR3 nucleotides: TGTGCCAGCAGCCAAGGAGCCGGGACACTCGTTCACGAGCAGTACTTC. Translating it yields CASSQGAGTLVHEQYF.

This chain connects TRBV19 to TRBJ1-5, with 7 bases matching TRBD1. There are 17 residues in the CDR3. The trim removed 8 bases at V and 0 bases at J, leaving 13 bases unmatched. Germline CDR1 reads LNHDA; CDR2 reads SQIVND (reference sequence). This CDR3 is CASQTGAAQYSNQPQHF. DNA for the CDR3: TGTGCCAGTCAAACAGGGGCGGCCCAATATAGCAATCAGCCCCAGCATTTT.

This chain joins TRBV19 and TRBJ2-1, with TRBD2 matching over 8 bases. J lost 7 bases, V lost 5 bases, and 10 bases had no gene match. Germline V gives CDR1 LNHDA, CDR2 SQIVND (reference sequence). This CDR3 spans 15 amino acids. In DNA, the CDR3 is TGTGCCAGTAGTCCCAGCGGGAGTGAAGTTAATGAGCAGTTCTTC. Translating it yields CASSPSGSEVNEQFF.

The V gene is TRBV29-1, the J gene TRBJ2-7, with 10 nucleotides matching TRBD1. The CDR3 contains 15 residues. Germline V gives CDR1 SQVTM, CDR2 ANQGSEA. J lost 2 bases, V lost 2 bases, and 6 bases had no gene match. The CDR3 spells CSVEPGQGPTYEQYF. CDR3 DNA sequence: TGCAGCGTTGAACCGGGACAGGGGCCGACCTACGAGCAGTACTTC.

This clonotype was detected only once. V gene TRBV9 combines with J gene TRBJ2-3; D may be TRBD2 (5 bases). In germline, CDR1 is SGDLS, CDR2 YYNGEE. The CDR3 consists of 15 residues. Trimming stripped 0 bases from V and 2 bases from J, with 10 bases between. The CDR3 reads CASSVDRGITDTQYF. DNA of the CDR3: TGTGCCAGCAGCGTAGATCGGGGAATCACAGATACGCAGTATTTT.